This TCR beta chain was found in a study of T cell changes during pregnancy in multiple sclerosis. Produced via immunoSEQ multiplex PCR; TCRdb's table is partial and in-frame only. The sample carries 30,000 to 45,000 clones, around 92% recorded once. This CDR3 region has 15 residues. Germline values: CDR1 LNHDA, CDR2 SQIVND (reference sequence). The junction had 4 bases not matched to a gene; V was cut back by 3 bases and J by 1 base. This clone has only a few counts. The clonotype originates from a female donor with multiple sclerosis, enrolled in a pregnancy study. This chain connects TRBV19 to TRBJ2-7; TRBD1 aligns across 9 bases. The material sequenced was CD8+ T cells from peripheral blood mononuclear cells, taken in the second trimester of pregnancy. The CDR3 coding sequence is TGTGCCAGTAGTATCGGACAGGGGCCGTCCTACGAGCAGTACTTC. Its translation is CASSIGQGPSYEQYF.